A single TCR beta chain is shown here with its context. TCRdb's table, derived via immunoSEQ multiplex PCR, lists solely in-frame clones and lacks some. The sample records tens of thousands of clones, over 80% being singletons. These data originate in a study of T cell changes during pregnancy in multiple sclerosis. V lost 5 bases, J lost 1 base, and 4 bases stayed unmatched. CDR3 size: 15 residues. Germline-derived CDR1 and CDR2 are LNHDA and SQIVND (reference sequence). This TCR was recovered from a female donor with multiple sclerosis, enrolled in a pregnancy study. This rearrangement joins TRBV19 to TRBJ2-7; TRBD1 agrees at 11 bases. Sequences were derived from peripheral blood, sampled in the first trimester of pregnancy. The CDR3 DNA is TGTGCCAGTAGTGTTGGGACAGGGGGATCCTACGAGCAGTACTTC. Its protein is CASSVGTGGSYEQYF.